Below, one T cell receptor (beta chain) is given with its context. In the source study's methods: From reference gene primer amplification, estimates of nucleated cell counts were derived. Clones were sequenced by immunoSEQ multiplex PCR, and TCRdb holds only the in-frame ones, with some missing. The V and J calls and the clone size are those of that table, but D and trimming were determined from the DNA. The sample carries 140,000 to 150,000 clones, over 80% recorded once. The V segment lost 3 bases and the J segment 5 bases; nucleotides outside the gene matches: 4. This CDR3 has 13 residues. The study recruited people aged roughly 18 to 100 years across approximately 25 US areas. Cohort assignment relied on participant-reported clinical history. The source of the sample is a study of blood T cell repertoires in COVID-19. Study overall: COVID-19 samples from acute and convalescent phases originated in the United States, Italy and Spain.

The receptor was derived from a middle-aged woman who had recovered from COVID-19. The V call is TRBV12-3 or TRBV12-4, the J call TRBJ2-7, with 7 bases identical to TRBD2. Sequencing was carried out using PBMCs or T cells enriched from blood (not recorded which). CDR3 DNA: TGTGCCAGCAGTTTTGGGGGAGGGAACGAGCAGTACTTC. Translating it yields CASSFGGGNEQYF.